This T cell receptor beta chain was captured by sequencing in a study of PD-1 blockade in classical Hodgkin lymphoma. With no exception, relapse followed autologous stem cell transplantation in all patients, and brentuximab vedotin exposure varied. The CDR3 sequence is 11 residues long. Trimming took 1 base from V and 3 from J, leaving 0 bases between them. CDR1 and CDR2 (germline): KGHSH, LQKENI. Only in-frame clones appear in the TCRdb table, and some are missing; sequencing was by immunoSEQ multiplex PCR. The sample has roughly 150,000 clones; about four fifths are singletons. This clone turned up a few times. Additional DNA sequences in this sample encode the identical CDR3.

The chain has TRBV18 and TRBJ2-5; D ambiguous. Specimen: peripheral blood mononuclear cells (PBMCs), collected before the second cycle of nivolumab. This clonotype was obtained from a human donor with classical Hodgkin lymphoma. The CDR3 coding sequence is TGTGCCAGCTCACCACAAGAGACCCAGTACTTC. This encodes CASSPQETQYF.